The 9 T cell receptor beta chains below come from one sample, sequenced in a study of blood T cell repertoires in COVID-19. Libraries were prepared by immunoSEQ multiplex PCR; TCRdb keeps only in-frame clonotypes and omits some of them. Of about 210,000 clones listed, around nine tenths are singletons. Sequencing was done on a sample of PBMCs or T cells enriched from blood (not recorded which). The receptors were gathered from a man aged 25 to 40 in a cohort exposed to, infected with or recovered from COVID-19 (not recorded which).

The chain couples TRBV24-1 to TRBJ2-1; perhaps TRBD2 as D (6 bases). V was pared by 2 bases and J by 5 bases, with 21 bases between. CDR1 KGHDR and CDR2 SFDVKD come from the germline V gene. This CDR3 has 18 residues. For the CDR3, the DNA is TGTGCCACCAGTGATTGGCCGGGTAGGACTCCGGGGGACAATGAGCAGTTCTTC. Encoded protein: CATSDWPGRTPGDNEQFF.

The rearrangement uses TRBV4-1 and TRBJ2-5; 9 bases agree with TRBD2. Germline V gene sequence: CDR1 MGHRA, CDR2 YSYEKL. V dropped 0 bases and J dropped 5; count of bases not matched to a gene: 10. The CDR3 loop spans 17 amino acids. The CDR3 loop reads CASSQESSGSNKETQYF. The CDR3 DNA is TGCGCCAGCAGCCAAGAAAGTAGCGGGAGTAACAAGGAGACCCAGTACTTC.

This clone came up once. The same CDR3 also results from other DNA sequences found in this sample. The gene calls are TRBV28 and TRBJ1-1; D perhaps matches TRBD1 (5 bases). Germline loops: CDR1 MDHEN, CDR2 SYDVKM. The CDR3 length is 11 residues. V was trimmed by 6 bases and J by 5 bases, leaving 7 bases between them. CDR3: CASRGGTEAFF. CDR3 sequence (DNA): TGTGCCAGCAGGGGGGGAACTGAAGCTTTCTTT.

The chain employs TRBV6-5 and TRBJ1-2; D is unclear. The CDR3 consists of 14 residues. Germline V lookup: CDR1 MNHEY, CDR2 SVGAGI. V lost 6 bases and J 3 bases, leaving 14 bases between the germline ends. The CDR3 DNA sequence: TGTGCCAGCAGCCGCCTAACTCTGGACTATGGCTACACCTTC. This gives the protein CASSRLTLDYGYTF.

This clone was observed once. The chain links TRBV5-4 to TRBJ1-5, with 10 bases aligning to TRBD1. Germline V CDR1 and CDR2: SGHNT, YYREEE (reference sequence). J gave up 4 bases and V 9 bases, and 10 bases lay outside the gene matches. The length of the CDR3 is 15 residues. The CDR3: CATSQTGGGNQPQHF. CDR3 bases: TGTGCCACCTCGCAGACAGGGGGCGGGAATCAGCCCCAGCATTTT.

This clone was observed a few times. The rearrangement joins TRBV27 to TRBJ2-5; 9 bases align to TRBD2. The V segment lost 6 bases and the J segment 5 bases; nucleotides outside the gene matches: 13. The germline V gene encodes CDR1 MNHEY and CDR2 SMNVEV (reference sequence). The CDR3 consists of 16 residues. The CDR3 region is CASSSPMAGGPETQYF. CDR3 DNA sequence: TGTGCCAGCAGCTCACCGATGGCGGGAGGGCCGGAGACCCAGTACTTC.

This chain links TRBV5-1 with TRBJ1-1; a possible D gene is TRBD1 (6 bases). Germline V gives CDR1 SGHRS, CDR2 YFSETQ. The CDR3 extends over 17 amino acids. Trimming took 0 bases from V and 2 from J, leaving 17 bases between them. The CDR3 DNA is TGCGCCAGCAGCTTGGGAACTATACAGGGCGGAAACACTGAAGCTTTCTTT. It is translated as CASSLGTIQGGNTEAFF.

This clone was counted a few times. The chain carries TRBV24-1 and TRBJ1-2; TRBD1 might be the D (6 bases). This CDR3 spans 15 amino acids. Germline V gene lookup returns CDR1 KGHDR and CDR2 SFDVKD. V dropped 3 bases and J dropped 4 bases, with 14 bases sitting between them. The DNA for the CDR3 is TGTGCCACCAGTGATCGGCCAGGGGAGAGCTATGGCTACACCTTC. It codes for CATSDRPGESYGYTF.

The V gene is TRBV18, the J gene TRBJ2-2, with 11 bases that match TRBD1. Trimming cost V 2 bases and J 1 base; bases outside gene matches: 21. CDR3 length: 23 amino acids. From germline, CDR1 is KGHSH and CDR2 LQKENI. The CDR3 loop reads CASSPIRRSPGQGDFVNTGELFF. CDR3 bases: TGTGCCAGCTCACCAATCAGGAGAAGCCCGGGACAGGGGGACTTCGTGAACACCGGGGAGCTGTTTTTT.